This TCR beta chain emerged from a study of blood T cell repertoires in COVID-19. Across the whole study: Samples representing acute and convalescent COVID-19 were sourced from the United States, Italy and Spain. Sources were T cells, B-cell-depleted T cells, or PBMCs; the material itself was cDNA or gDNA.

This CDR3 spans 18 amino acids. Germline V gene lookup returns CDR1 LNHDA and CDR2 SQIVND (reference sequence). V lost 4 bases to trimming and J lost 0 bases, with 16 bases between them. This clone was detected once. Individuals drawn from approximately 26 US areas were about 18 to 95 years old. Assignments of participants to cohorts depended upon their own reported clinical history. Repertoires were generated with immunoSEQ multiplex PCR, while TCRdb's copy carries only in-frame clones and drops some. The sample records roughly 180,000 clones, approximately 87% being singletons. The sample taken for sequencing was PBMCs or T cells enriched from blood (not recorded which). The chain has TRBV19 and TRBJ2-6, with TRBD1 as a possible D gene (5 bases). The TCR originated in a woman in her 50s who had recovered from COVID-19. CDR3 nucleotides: TGTGCCAGTAGTACGAGACTGGGAAGGGGCTCTGGGGCCAACGTCCTGACTTTC. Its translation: CASSTRLGRGSGANVLTF.